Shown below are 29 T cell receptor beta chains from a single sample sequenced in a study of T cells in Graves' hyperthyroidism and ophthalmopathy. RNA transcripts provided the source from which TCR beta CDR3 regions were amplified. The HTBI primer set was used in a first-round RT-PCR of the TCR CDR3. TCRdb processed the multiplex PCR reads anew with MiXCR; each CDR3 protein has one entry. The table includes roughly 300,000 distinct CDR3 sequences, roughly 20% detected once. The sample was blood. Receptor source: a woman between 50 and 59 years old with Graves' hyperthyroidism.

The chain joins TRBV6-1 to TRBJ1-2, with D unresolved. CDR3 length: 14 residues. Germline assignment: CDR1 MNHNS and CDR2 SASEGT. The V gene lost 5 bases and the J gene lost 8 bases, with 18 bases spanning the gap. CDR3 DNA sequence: TGTGCCAGCAGTCCGGGCCAGACCCGGGAGGGCTACACCTTC. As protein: CASSPGQTREGYTF.

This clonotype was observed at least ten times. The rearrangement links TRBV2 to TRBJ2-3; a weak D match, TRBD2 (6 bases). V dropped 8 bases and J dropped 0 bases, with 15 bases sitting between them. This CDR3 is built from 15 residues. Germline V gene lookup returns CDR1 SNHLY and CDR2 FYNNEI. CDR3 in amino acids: CASRRERSSTDTQYF. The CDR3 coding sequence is TGTGCCAGCCGTCGGGAGAGATCTAGCACAGATACGCAGTATTTT. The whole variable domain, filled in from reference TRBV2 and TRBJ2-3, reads EPEVTQTPSHQVTQMGQEVILRCVPISNHLYFYWYRQILGQKVEFLVSFYNNEISEKSEIFDDQFSVERPDGSNFTLKIRSTKLEDSAMYFCASRRERSSTDTQYFGPGTRLTVL.

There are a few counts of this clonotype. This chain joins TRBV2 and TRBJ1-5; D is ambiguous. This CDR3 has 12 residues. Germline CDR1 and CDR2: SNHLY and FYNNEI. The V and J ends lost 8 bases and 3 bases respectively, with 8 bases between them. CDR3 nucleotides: TGTGCCAGCGGCCAGACCAATCAGCCCCAGCATTTT. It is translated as CASGQTNQPQHF.

In DNA form, the CDR3 reads TGTGCCAGCAGTTTATTGGGGGGACAGACGGATGGCTACACCTTC. Protein sequence: CASSLLGGQTDGYTF. The chain joins TRBV27 to TRBJ1-2; 7 bases are a match to TRBD1. CDR1 MNHEY and CDR2 SMNVEV come from the germline V gene (reference sequence). This CDR3 comprises 15 residues. V trimming: 1 base; J trimming: 6 bases; junction bases outside the gene matches: 8.

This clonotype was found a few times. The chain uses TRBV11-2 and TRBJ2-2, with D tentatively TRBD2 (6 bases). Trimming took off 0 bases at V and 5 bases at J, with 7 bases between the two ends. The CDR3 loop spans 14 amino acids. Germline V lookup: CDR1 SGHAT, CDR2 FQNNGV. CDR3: CASSLDGRTGELFF. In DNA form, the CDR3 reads TGTGCCAGCAGCTTAGATGGGAGGACCGGGGAGCTGTTTTTT.

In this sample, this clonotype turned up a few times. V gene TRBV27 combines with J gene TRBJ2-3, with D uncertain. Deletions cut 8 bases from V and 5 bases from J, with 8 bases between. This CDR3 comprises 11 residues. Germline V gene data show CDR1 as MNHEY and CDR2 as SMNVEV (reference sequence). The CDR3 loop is CASCRGDTQYF. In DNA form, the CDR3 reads TGTGCCAGCTGCCGAGGAGATACGCAGTATTTT.

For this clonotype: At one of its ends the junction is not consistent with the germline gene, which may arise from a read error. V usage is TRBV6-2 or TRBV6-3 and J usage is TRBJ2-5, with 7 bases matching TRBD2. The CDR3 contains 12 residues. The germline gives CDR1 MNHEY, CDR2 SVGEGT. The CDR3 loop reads CATGGRPETQCF. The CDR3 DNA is TGTGCCACGGGGGGTCGTCCGGAGACCCAGTGCTTC.

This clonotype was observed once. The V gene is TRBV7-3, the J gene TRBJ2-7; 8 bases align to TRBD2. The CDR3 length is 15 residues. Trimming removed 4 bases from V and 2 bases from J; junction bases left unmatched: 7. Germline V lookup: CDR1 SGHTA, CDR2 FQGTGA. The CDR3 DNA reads TGTGCCAGCAGCTACGGTAGCGGGACCCCCTACGAGCAGTACTTC. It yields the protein CASSYGSGTPYEQYF.

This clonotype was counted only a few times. The CDR3 spells CASSVGGAENTEAFF. The CDR3 DNA follows: TGTGCCAGCAGCGTAGGTGGCGCAGAGAACACTGAAGCTTTCTTT. The gene calls are TRBV9 and TRBJ1-1; unclear D gene. The CDR3 loop spans 15 amino acids. Between the trimmed V and J ends, which lost 0 bases and 1 base, there was a span of 10 bases. From germline, CDR1 is SGDLS and CDR2 YYNGEE.

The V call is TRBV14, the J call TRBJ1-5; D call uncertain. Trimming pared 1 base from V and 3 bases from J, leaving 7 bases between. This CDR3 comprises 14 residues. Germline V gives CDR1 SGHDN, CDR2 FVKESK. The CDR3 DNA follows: TGTGCCAGCAGCCAAGCCGGAATCAATCAGCCCCAGCATTTT. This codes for CASSQAGINQPQHF.

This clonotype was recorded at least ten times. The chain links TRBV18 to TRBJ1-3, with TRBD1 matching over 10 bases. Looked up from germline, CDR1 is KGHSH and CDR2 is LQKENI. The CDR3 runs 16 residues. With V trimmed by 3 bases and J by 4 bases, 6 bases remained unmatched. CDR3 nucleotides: TGTGCCAGCTCACCTACGACAGGGGGCGTCGGAAACACCATATATTTT. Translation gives CASSPTTGGVGNTIYF.

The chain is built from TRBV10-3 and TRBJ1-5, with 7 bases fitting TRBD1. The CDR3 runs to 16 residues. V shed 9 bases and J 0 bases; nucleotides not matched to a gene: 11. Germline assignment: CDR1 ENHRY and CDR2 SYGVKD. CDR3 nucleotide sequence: TGTGCCATAAAAAGCGCTACAGGGGATAGCAATCAGCCCCAGCATTTT. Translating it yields CAIKSATGDSNQPQHF.

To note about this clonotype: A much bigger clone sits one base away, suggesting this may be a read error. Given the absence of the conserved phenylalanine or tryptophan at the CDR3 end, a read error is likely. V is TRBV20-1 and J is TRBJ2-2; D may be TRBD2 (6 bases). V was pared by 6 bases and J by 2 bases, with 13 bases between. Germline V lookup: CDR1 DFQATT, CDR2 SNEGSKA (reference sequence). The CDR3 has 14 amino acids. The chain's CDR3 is CSARAGRNTGELFL. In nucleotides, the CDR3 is TGCAGTGCCCGGGCGGGACGCAACACCGGGGAGCTGTTTCTT.

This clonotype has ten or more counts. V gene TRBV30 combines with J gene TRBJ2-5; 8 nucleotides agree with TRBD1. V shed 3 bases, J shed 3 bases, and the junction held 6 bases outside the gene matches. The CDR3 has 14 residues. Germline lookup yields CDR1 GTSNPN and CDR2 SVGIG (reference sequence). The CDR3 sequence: CAWRSAGGEETQYF. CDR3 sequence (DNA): TGTGCCTGGAGGTCGGCAGGGGGCGAAGAGACCCAGTACTTC.

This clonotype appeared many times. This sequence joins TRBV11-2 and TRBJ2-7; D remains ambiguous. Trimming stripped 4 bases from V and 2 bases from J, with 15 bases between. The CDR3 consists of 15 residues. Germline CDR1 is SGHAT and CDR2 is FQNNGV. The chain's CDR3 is CASSWAMGGAYEQYV. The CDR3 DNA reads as TGTGCCAGCAGCTGGGCCATGGGCGGAGCCTACGAGCAGTACGTC.

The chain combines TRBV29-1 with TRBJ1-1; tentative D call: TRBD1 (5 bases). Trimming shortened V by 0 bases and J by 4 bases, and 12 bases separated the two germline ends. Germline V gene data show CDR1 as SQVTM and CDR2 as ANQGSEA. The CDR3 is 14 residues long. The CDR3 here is CSVEDWGEVTEAFF. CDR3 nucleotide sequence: TGCAGCGTTGAAGATTGGGGGGAGGTCACTGAAGCTTTCTTT.

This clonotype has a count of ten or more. CDR3 sequence: CASSRTSGGARLTYNEQFF. The CDR3 DNA sequence: TGTGCCAGCAGTAGGACTAGCGGGGGGGCCAGGTTAACCTACAATGAGCAGTTCTTC. The rearrangement uses TRBV27 and TRBJ2-1; TRBD2 matches at 15 bases. The CDR3 sequence is 19 residues long. Germline lookup yields CDR1 MNHEY and CDR2 SMNVEV (reference sequence). V lost 5 bases, J lost 2 bases, and 10 bases stayed unmatched.

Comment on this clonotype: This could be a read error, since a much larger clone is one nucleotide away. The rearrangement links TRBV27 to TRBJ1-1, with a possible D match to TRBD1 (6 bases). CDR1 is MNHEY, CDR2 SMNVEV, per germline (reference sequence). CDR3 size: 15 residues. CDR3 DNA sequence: TGTGCCAGCAGTTTATCGGGGGCAGGGGACCATGAAGCTTCCTTT. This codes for CASSLSGAGDHEASF.

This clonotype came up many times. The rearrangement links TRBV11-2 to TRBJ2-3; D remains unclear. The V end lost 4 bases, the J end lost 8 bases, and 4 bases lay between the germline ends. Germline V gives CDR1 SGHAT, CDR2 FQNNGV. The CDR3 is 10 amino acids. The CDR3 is CASSYVTQYF. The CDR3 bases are TGTGCCAGCAGCTATGTTACGCAGTATTTT.

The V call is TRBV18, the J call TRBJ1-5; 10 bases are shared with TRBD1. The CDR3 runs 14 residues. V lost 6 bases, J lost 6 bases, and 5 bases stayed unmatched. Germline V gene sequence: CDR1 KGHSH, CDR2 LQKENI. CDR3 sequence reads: CASSPGQGPQPQHF. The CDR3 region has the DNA TGTGCCAGCTCCCCGGGACAGGGGCCTCAGCCCCAGCATTTT.

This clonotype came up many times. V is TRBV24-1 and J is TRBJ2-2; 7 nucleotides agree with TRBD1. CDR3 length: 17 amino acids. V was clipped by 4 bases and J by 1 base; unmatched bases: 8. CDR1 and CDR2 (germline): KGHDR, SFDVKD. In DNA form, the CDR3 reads TGTGCCACCAGTGACCCACGGACAGGACAGAACACCGGGGAGCTGTTTTTT. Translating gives CATSDPRTGQNTGELFF.

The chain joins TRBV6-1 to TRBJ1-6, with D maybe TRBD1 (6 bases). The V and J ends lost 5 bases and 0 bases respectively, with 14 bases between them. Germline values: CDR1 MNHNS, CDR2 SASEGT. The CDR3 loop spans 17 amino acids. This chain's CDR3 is CASSRQDASSYNSPLHF. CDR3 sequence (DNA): TGTGCCAGCAGTAGACAGGACGCAAGCTCCTATAATTCACCCCTCCACTTT.

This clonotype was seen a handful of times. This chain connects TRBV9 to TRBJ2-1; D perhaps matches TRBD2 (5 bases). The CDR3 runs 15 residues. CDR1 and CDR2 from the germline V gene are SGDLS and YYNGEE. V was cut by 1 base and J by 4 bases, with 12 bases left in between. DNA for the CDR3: TGTGCCAGCAGCGTAACCGTCGGGGAATACAATGAGCAGTTCTTC. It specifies CASSVTVGEYNEQFF.

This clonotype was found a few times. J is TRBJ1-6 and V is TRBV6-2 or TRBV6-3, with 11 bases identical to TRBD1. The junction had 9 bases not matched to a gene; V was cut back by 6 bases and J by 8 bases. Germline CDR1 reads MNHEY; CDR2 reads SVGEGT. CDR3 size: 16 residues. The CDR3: CASRTRTGGADSPLHF. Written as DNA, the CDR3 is TGTGCCAGCAGAACTCGGACAGGGGGCGCCGATTCACCCCTCCACTTT.

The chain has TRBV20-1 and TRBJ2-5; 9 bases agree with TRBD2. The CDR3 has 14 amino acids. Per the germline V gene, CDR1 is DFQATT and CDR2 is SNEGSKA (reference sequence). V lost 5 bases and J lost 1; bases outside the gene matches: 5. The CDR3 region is CSAVLAGIQETQYF. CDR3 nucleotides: TGCAGTGCTGTACTAGCGGGCATCCAAGAGACCCAGTACTTC.

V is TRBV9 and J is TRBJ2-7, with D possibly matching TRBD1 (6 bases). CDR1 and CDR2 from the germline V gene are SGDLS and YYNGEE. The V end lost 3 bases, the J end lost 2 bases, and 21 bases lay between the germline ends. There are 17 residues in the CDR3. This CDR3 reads CASSGLGGRGQPYEQYV. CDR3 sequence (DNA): TGTGCCAGCAGCGGGTTAGGGGGAAGGGGTCAGCCCTACGAGCAGTACGTC.

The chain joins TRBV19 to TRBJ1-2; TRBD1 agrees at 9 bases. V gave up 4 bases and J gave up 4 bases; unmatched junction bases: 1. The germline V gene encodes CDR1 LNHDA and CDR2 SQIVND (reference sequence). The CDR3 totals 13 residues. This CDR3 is CASSNRGPYGYTF. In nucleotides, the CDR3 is TGTGCCAGTAGTAACAGGGGGCCCTATGGCTACACCTTC. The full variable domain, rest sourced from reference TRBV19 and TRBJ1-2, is DGGITQSPKYLFRKEGQNVTLSCEQNLNHDAMYWYRQDPGQGLRLIYYSQIVNDFQKGDIAEGYSVSREKKESFPLTVTSAQKNPTAFYLCASSNRGPYGYTFGSGTRLTVV.

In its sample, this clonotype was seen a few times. The CDR3 region has the DNA TGTGCCAGCAGGGCAACCGGGACACCTAATACCTTAGGTTTCTTT. As protein: CASRATGTPNTLGFF. This rearrangement joins TRBV6-1 to TRBJ1-1, with D perhaps matching TRBD1 (6 bases). The CDR3 is made up of 15 amino acids. Germline CDR1 reads MNHNS; CDR2 reads SASEGT. The V gene lost 6 bases and the J gene lost 13 bases, with 27 bases spanning the gap.

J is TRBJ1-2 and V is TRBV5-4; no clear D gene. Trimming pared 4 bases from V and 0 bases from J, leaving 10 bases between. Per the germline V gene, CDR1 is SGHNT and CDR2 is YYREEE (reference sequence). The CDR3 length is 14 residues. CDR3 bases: TGTGCCAGCAGCCCCACCCAAACTAACTATGGCTACACCTTC. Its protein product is CASSPTQTNYGYTF.